Following are 30 T cell receptor beta chains from one sample sequenced in a study of blood T cell repertoires in COVID-19. Sequencing was performed with immunoSEQ multiplex PCR; in TCRdb, only in-frame clones are kept and a portion is missing. The data hold fewer than 120,000 clones, with less than 85% observed a single time. Sequencing was performed on peripheral blood. The receptors come from a woman older than 75 with acute or convalescent COVID-19.

This chain joins TRBV7-2 and TRBJ2-3; maybe TRBD2 (6 bases). Germline V lookup: CDR1 SGHTA, CDR2 FQGNSA. Between the trimmed V and J ends, which lost 3 bases and 0 bases, there was a span of 10 bases. The CDR3 loop spans 15 amino acids. The CDR3 reads CASSFVGGSTDTQYF. Written as DNA, the CDR3 is TGTGCCAGCAGCTTTGTCGGGGGTAGCACAGATACGCAGTATTTT.

J is TRBJ1-4 and V is TRBV28; the D gene is possibly TRBD1 (6 bases). Germline values: CDR1 MDHEN, CDR2 SYDVKM. There are 12 residues in the CDR3. Trimming removed 5 bases from V and 8 bases from J, with 9 bases in between. DNA for the CDR3: TGTGCCAGCAGTCTTAGGGGGGAAAAACTGTTTTTT. Protein product: CASSLRGEKLFF.

The chain recombines TRBV19 with TRBJ1-5; TRBD1 might be the D (5 bases). Germline loops: CDR1 LNHDA, CDR2 SQIVND (reference sequence). This CDR3 contains 13 residues. V was shortened by 6 bases and J by 2 bases, with 8 bases between the two germline ends. In DNA form, the CDR3 reads TGTGCCAGTAGCAGACAGCGCAATCAGCCCCAGCATTTT. It specifies CASSRQRNQPQHF.

The CDR3 nucleotides are TGTGCCAGCAGCCCGACGACAGGCTATGGCTACACCTTC. Protein: CASSPTTGYGYTF. The rearrangement uses TRBV5-4 and TRBJ1-2; D perhaps matches TRBD1 (6 bases). With 4 bases removed from V and 4 bases from J, the gap between germline ends came to 11 bases. Germline V gene sequence: CDR1 SGHNT, CDR2 YYREEE (reference sequence). The CDR3 loop spans 13 amino acids.

The chain joins TRBV18 to TRBJ1-2; D perhaps matches TRBD1 (5 bases). CDR1 KGHSH and CDR2 LQKENI come from the germline V gene. The CDR3 contains 14 residues. Trimming removed 2 bases from V and 4 bases from J, with 11 bases in between. The CDR3 is CASSPGPGPYGYTF. Here the CDR3 DNA reads TGTGCCAGCTCACCAGGTCCAGGGCCCTATGGCTACACCTTC.

This clone was seen a single time. The chain has TRBV10-3 and TRBJ1-2, with D possibly being TRBD1 (6 bases). The germline CDR1 and CDR2 sequences are ENHRY and SYGVKD. The germline V and J ends were trimmed by 6 bases and 2 bases, with 22 bases remaining between them. This CDR3 is 17 amino acids long. This chain's CDR3 is CAIRGATGTKFNYGYTF. In DNA form, the CDR3 reads TGTGCCATCAGAGGGGCGACCGGGACAAAATTCAACTATGGCTACACCTTC.

The chain uses TRBV10-3 and TRBJ2-1; 10 bases map to TRBD2. CDR1 is ENHRY, CDR2 SYGVKD, per germline. This CDR3 contains 13 residues. V dropped 2 bases and J dropped 10; count of bases not matched to a gene: 2. The CDR3 sequence is CAISEGGLAEQFF. CDR3 bases: TGTGCCATCAGTGAGGGGGGACTAGCGGAGCAGTTCTTC.

The rearrangement joins TRBV6-6 to TRBJ2-7; 8 nucleotides agree with TRBD2. Per the germline V gene, CDR1 is MNHNY and CDR2 is SVGAGI (reference sequence). The CDR3 extends over 14 amino acids. The ends lost 6 bases at V and 0 bases at J; junction bases unmatched: 4. The CDR3 loop reads CASSPSGSSYEQYF. DNA for the CDR3: TGTGCCAGCAGCCCTAGCGGGTCCTCCTACGAGCAGTACTTC.

The chain carries TRBV28 and TRBJ2-5; 11 bases line up with TRBD2. Germline CDR1 reads MDHEN; CDR2 reads SYDVKM. The CDR3 runs to 14 residues. After removal of 7 bases from V and 5 bases from J, the junction contained 6 bases not matched to a gene. CDR3 DNA: TGTGCCAGCACACCCACTAGCGGGAGCGAGACCCAGTACTTC. Translating it yields CASTPTSGSETQYF.

This clone was counted only a few times. This chain uses TRBV18 with TRBJ2-2; weak D call: TRBD1 (5 bases). The CDR3 runs to 15 residues. The V end lost 6 bases, the J end lost 4 bases, and 15 bases lay between the germline ends. The germline CDR1 and CDR2 sequences are KGHSH and LQKENI. The CDR3 reads CASSVTVRGTGELFF. In DNA form, the CDR3 reads TGTGCCAGCTCCGTGACTGTAAGGGGCACCGGGGAGCTGTTTTTT. Complete variable domain (other parts from reference TRBV18 and TRBJ2-2): NAGVMQNPRHLVRRRGQEARLRCSPMKGHSHVYWYRQLPEEGLKFMVYLQKENIIDESGMPKERFSAEFPKEGPSILRIQQVVRGDSAAYFCASSVTVRGTGELFFGEGSRLTVL.

A few counts support this clone. The J gene is TRBJ2-2, the V gene TRBV4-2; TRBD2 matches at 10 bases. The junction had 9 bases not matched to a gene; V was cut back by 0 bases and J by 2 bases. Germline CDR1 and CDR2: LGHNA and YNFKEQ. CDR3 length: 19 amino acids. The CDR3 region has the DNA TGTGCCAGCAGCCAAGATTCTAGCGGGGGATATTCTAACACCGGGGAGCTGTTTTTT. This translates into CASSQDSSGGYSNTGELFF.

The CDR3 bases are TGTGCCATCAGGACGCAGGGCCAAGAGACCCAGTACTTC. Translating it yields CAIRTQGQETQYF. The chain has TRBV10-3 and TRBJ2-5, with TRBD1 as a possible D gene (5 bases). The CDR3 runs to 13 residues. V gave up 6 bases and J gave up 1 base, with 9 bases separating them. CDR1 and CDR2 (germline): ENHRY, SYGVKD.

This clone has just a few counts. The V gene is TRBV7-8, the J gene TRBJ1-1; D gene uncertain. Germline V CDR1 and CDR2: SGHVS, FQNEAQ. V lost 3 bases and J lost 1, with 9 bases in between. CDR3 size: 14 residues. CDR3 protein: CASSFLDTNTEAFF. CDR3 DNA sequence: TGTGCCAGCAGCTTTCTCGACACGAACACTGAAGCTTTCTTT.

The chain combines TRBV2 with TRBJ1-5, with D hard to call. CDR1 is SNHLY and CDR2 is FYNNEI in the germline V gene. The CDR3 has 15 amino acids. The V end was cut by 5 bases, the J end by 0 bases, with 11 bases between. CDR3 in amino acids: CASSIGLSSNQPQHF. In DNA form, the CDR3 reads TGTGCCAGCAGTATCGGACTGAGTAGCAATCAGCCCCAGCATTTT.

J is TRBJ1-2 and V is TRBV12-3 or TRBV12-4; D unresolved. Trimming stripped 2 bases from V and 8 bases from J, with 9 bases between. This CDR3 region has 12 residues. The CDR3 region is CASSLIGAGYTF. In DNA, the CDR3 is TGTGCCAGCAGTTTAATTGGTGCGGGCTACACCTTC.

The rearrangement joins TRBV19 to TRBJ2-3; a weak D match, TRBD2 (6 bases). Germline CDR1 reads LNHDA; CDR2 reads SQIVND (reference sequence). The CDR3 has 15 residues. Trimming left V 2 bases short and J 2 bases short, with 11 bases between. The CDR3 loop is CASSIRAGDTDTQYF. CDR3 bases: TGTGCCAGTAGTATACGAGCGGGCGACACAGATACGCAGTATTTT.

The V and J genes are TRBV10-3 and TRBJ1-2; D perhaps matches TRBD1 (6 bases). Trimming stripped 4 bases from V and 9 bases from J, with 21 bases between. This CDR3 is 15 amino acids long. Germline V gene data show CDR1 as ENHRY and CDR2 as SYGVKD. The CDR3 coding sequence is TGTGCCATCAGTGTCCTTACAGGGCCCGAGTCGAGCTACACCTTC. It translates to CAISVLTGPESSYTF.

This sequence joins TRBV7-2 and TRBJ2-1, with a weak D call TRBD2 (7 bases). Germline V gene sequence: CDR1 SGHTA, CDR2 FQGNSA. CDR3 length: 15 amino acids. The V and J ends lost 5 bases and 7 bases respectively, with 18 bases between them. Here the CDR3 DNA reads TGTGCCAGCAGCCGTCAGGGGAGGGCATCAAATGAGCAGTTCTTC. As protein: CASSRQGRASNEQFF.

V gene TRBV5-1 combines with J gene TRBJ1-1; 8 bases map to TRBD1. The V gene end was trimmed by 3 bases and the J gene end by 1 base; junction bases not matched to a gene: 2. Germline lookup yields CDR1 SGHRS and CDR2 YFSETQ. The length of the CDR3 is 14 residues. The CDR3 DNA follows: TGCGCCAGCAGCTCTGGACAGGGGAACACTGAAGCTTTCTTT. This translates into CASSSGQGNTEAFF.

The genes are TRBV2 and TRBJ2-3; 13 positions match TRBD2. The CDR3 loop spans 16 amino acids. Germline CDR1 is SNHLY and CDR2 is FYNNEI. V gave up 6 bases and J gave up 0 bases; unmatched junction bases: 3. The CDR3 DNA sequence: TGTGCCAGCAGCGGGACTAGCGGGGTGAGCACAGATACGCAGTATTTT. This codes for CASSGTSGVSTDTQYF.

Only one count was recorded for this clone. The rearrangement joins TRBV27 to TRBJ2-7, with 7 positions matching TRBD2. Germline loops: CDR1 MNHEY, CDR2 SMNVEV (reference sequence). The V gene end was trimmed by 5 bases and the J gene end by 1 base; junction bases not matched to a gene: 8. CDR3 length: 15 residues. The CDR3 loop is CASSTSHGGSYEQYF. For the CDR3, the DNA is TGTGCCAGCAGTACCTCACACGGGGGGTCCTACGAGCAGTACTTC.

The genes are TRBV5-4 and TRBJ2-7, with 7 bases aligning to TRBD1. The CDR3 is 14 residues long. J lost 3 bases, V lost 3 bases, and 6 bases had no gene match. Germline CDR1 reads SGHNT; CDR2 reads YYREEE (reference sequence). The CDR3 protein is CASSSPGTVYEQYF. DNA for the CDR3: TGTGCCAGCAGCTCACCCGGGACAGTCTACGAGCAGTACTTC.

The count of this clone is one. V and J are TRBV30 and TRBJ1-2; 9 bases are shared with TRBD1. The ends lost 2 bases at V and 2 bases at J; junction bases unmatched: 3. CDR3 length: 14 residues. In germline, CDR1 is GTSNPN, CDR2 SVGIG (reference sequence). In DNA, the CDR3 is TGTGCCTGGAGTCCCGGACAGGGGAACTATGGCTACACCTTC. Translating gives CAWSPGQGNYGYTF.

The gene calls are TRBV3-1 (or the pseudogene TRBV3-2) and TRBJ2-3; 9 positions match TRBD1. J gave up 4 bases and V 2 bases, and 10 bases lay outside the gene matches. The CDR3 consists of 17 residues. CDR1 is LGHDT and CDR2 is YNNKEL in the germline V gene (reference sequence). This CDR3 reads CASSQPPRDRVADTQYF. For the CDR3, the DNA is TGTGCCAGCAGCCAACCCCCTCGGGACAGGGTTGCAGATACGCAGTATTTT.

The V call is TRBV13, the J call TRBJ1-3, with a tentative D call TRBD1 (6 bases). The CDR3 is 15 residues long. Germline CDR1 and CDR2: PRHDT and FYEKMQ (reference sequence). The V end lost 1 base, the J end lost 2 bases, and 9 bases lay between the germline ends. CDR3 in amino acids: CASSLVAGAGNTIYF. CDR3 DNA sequence: TGTGCCAGCAGCTTAGTCGCAGGGGCTGGAAACACCATATATTTT.

V gene TRBV5-1 combines with J gene TRBJ1-2, with D uncertain. Trimming cost V 0 bases and J 2 bases, with 11 bases left between them. The V gene's germline CDR1 is SGHRS and CDR2 YFSETQ. The CDR3 extends over 15 amino acids. CDR3 in amino acids: CASSLVFEGNYGYTF. The CDR3 DNA follows: TGCGCCAGCAGCTTGGTTTTTGAGGGAAACTATGGCTACACCTTC.

The chain links TRBV29-1 to TRBJ2-7; perhaps TRBD2 as D (6 bases). Germline assignment: CDR1 SQVTM and CDR2 ANQGSEA. Between the trimmed V and J ends, which lost 4 bases and 3 bases, there was a span of 16 bases. The CDR3 loop spans 14 amino acids. The CDR3: CSVGRGWGGYEQYF. In DNA, the CDR3 is TGCAGCGTTGGAAGGGGATGGGGAGGCTACGAGCAGTACTTC.

The gene calls are TRBV3-1 (or the pseudogene TRBV3-2) and TRBJ1-2, with 8 nucleotides matching TRBD1. CDR1 and CDR2 (germline): LGHDT, YNNKEL (reference sequence). Trimming took 6 bases from V and 3 from J; bases not matched to a gene: 3. CDR3 length equals 13 residues. CDR3 sequence (DNA): TGTGCCAGCAGAGTACAGGGGGACTATGGCTACACCTTC. Amino acid sequence: CASRVQGDYGYTF.

The chain recombines TRBV6-5 with TRBJ2-1; 8 bases fit TRBD2. V shed 2 bases, J shed 4 bases, and the junction held 4 bases outside the gene matches. CDR3 size: 15 residues. The germline gives CDR1 MNHEY, CDR2 SVGAGI. DNA for the CDR3: TGTGCCAGCAGTTACGCGTCTAGCGGGTACAATGAGCAGTTCTTC. Encoded protein: CASSYASSGYNEQFF.

This chain links TRBV5-1 with TRBJ1-1; D perhaps matches TRBD1 (6 bases). Germline values: CDR1 SGHRS, CDR2 YFSETQ. V lost 0 bases and J lost 0, with 9 bases in between. The CDR3 loop spans 15 amino acids. The CDR3 region is CASSLAAGVNTEAFF. The CDR3 bases are TGCGCCAGCAGCTTGGCTGCAGGGGTGAACACTGAAGCTTTCTTT.